This entry features one TCR beta chain sequence. The antigen it recognizes is unknown. No base quality values were provided; no much bigger clone lies one nucleotide off. The data are from a study of T cell repertoires in ileal Crohn's disease (dated by TCRdb to the late 2010s). About the study as a whole: At the time of surgery, around a third of patients were active smokers, and the median duration of disease was about 8.5 years. Every patient underwent surgery because of a complication, which was stricturing disease in around 61% and penetrating disease in roughly 40%. About half of the patients received postoperative therapy: eleven to twelve received thiopurines and 15 to 20 received anti-TNF agents. A prospective multicentre cohort supplied the 55 to 60 Crohn's disease patients whose TCR repertoires were analysed. The study was conducted in parallel with a multicentre cohort that was designed to identify predictors of early endoscopic recurrence following ileocolonic resection. Endoscopic postoperative recurrence was defined as a Rutgeerts score above i0. A total of around 150 mucosal samples from around 57 patients were sequenced, collected from several sites on the surgical specimen as well as at postoperative endoscopy. Paper-wide results and their limitations: More high-frequency clones were carried by sorted CD8 T cells than by CD4 T cells, suggesting that mucosal expansions were mainly CD8. Endoscopic recurrence was linked to a higher percentage of high-frequency clones at surgery, and recurrence occurred in every patient whose clonality exceeded 26.8% (18/57). Compared with non-smokers, patients who were active smokers at surgery showed a significantly higher proportion of clonal expansions (approximately 26% vs 17%, p=0.02). Mucosal CD4 and CD8 T cells were sorted and sequenced only in a subgroup of patients, whose size was not stated.

To be eligible, patients had to be adults with ileal or ileocolonic Crohn's disease and an indication for ileocolonic resection. Whole ileal mucosal biopsies were kept frozen at -80 degrees C prior to DNA extraction. Genomic DNA was extracted from frozen whole biopsies with a TRizol-based method and quantified on a NanoDrop 2000 spectrophotometer. For commercial TCRB immunosequencing, five hundred nanograms of biopsy DNA were submitted for each sample. CDR3 regions were amplified from genomic DNA by Adaptive Biotechnology using a two-step, amplification bias-controlled multiplex PCR. Primers covering every V and J gene segment were used in the first PCR, while barcodes and Illumina adapters were added in the second PCR. CDR3 libraries were sequenced using an Illumina instrument. Per the original workflow: The analysis drew on both the pipelines supplied by the vendor and custom analysis of the raw data in R/Bioconductor running R version 3.3.0. Clonality, which ranges from 0 to 1, was calculated as the inverse of the normalised Shannon entropy across all productive clones. The repertoire share taken up by the top 100 clones defined high-frequency clones, and only clones that passed a 95% confidence test were kept. Repertoire diversity was measured with the Simpson index, and overlap between samples was measured with the Morisita-Horn index. TCRdb obtained this table from immuneACCESS and retained in-frame rearrangements with V and J assigned. These tables miss some clones; where compared with another copy, unresolved V genes account for less than half of the shortfall, and the remainder is unexplained. Clone size and V and J calls were adopted from that table, with D and trimming inferred from the DNA. For this sample there are approximately 3,800 clones; 70% to 85% appear just once. The ten largest clones capture around 7% of the sample.

The germline V gene specifies MNHNS as CDR1 and SASEGT as CDR2. V lost 3 bases and J lost 11 bases, and the count of bases not matched to a germline gene is 10. From the cysteine up to the phenylalanine, the CDR3 has a length of 15 residues. CDR3 DNA is the only sequence kept; it has 45 bases, read in frame from the first base. This clonotype was sampled from an adult with Crohn's disease. Rearrangement joined TRBV6-1 to TRBJ1-5; a stretch of 10 junction bases matches TRBD1. What was sequenced was ileal tissue. DNA sequence: TGTGCCAGCAGTGATCCGGGACAGGGGCGGCAGTCCCAGCATTTT. This is translated as CASSDPGQGRQSQHF.